Included here is one TCR beta chain sequence, with context. In this sample, this clonotype turned up a few times. Its antigen is not yet known. No per-base quality is available; no much larger clone lies one base away. The CDR3 measures 16 amino acids from cysteine to phenylalanine. The read is trimmed to its CDR3 DNA, 48 bases read in frame from base 1. Trimming costs V 1 base and J 2 bases, and their ends lie 15 bases apart. Based on the germline V gene (reference sequence), the CDR1 and CDR2 sequences are SEHNR and FQNEAQ. The sample originates from a study of T-cell reconstitution after alpha-beta-depleted transplantation in children (dated by TCRdb to between 2015 and 2016). Study-level background: The study quantitatively tracked T-cell immune reconstitution after TCRalphabeta/CD19-depleted allogeneic hematopoietic cell transplantation in children using TCR repertoire profiling.

Library preparation used PCR. Sequencer: Illumina HiSeq 2500. TCR libraries were prepared with molecular barcoding, using unique molecular identifiers to normalize TCRbeta repertoire quantification. TCRdb took the public reads, trimmed them with fastp at Q25, ran MiXCR for clone calling and kept in-frame beta chains. Each entry merges the rows of one CDR3 protein and shows their most common DNA and genes. Across this sample there are 250,000 to 350,000 distinct CDR3 sequences, with over 8% seen only once. Roughly a tenth of the sample comes from the top ten. Sequencing used PBMCs from the stem cell graft donor, obtained from the stem cell graft. In this chain, TRBV7-9 is recombined with TRBJ2-7, with TRBD1 as a weak D call on 6 bases. This TCR was recovered from a human donor who donated a stem cell graft to a child with SCID. The sequenced DNA is TGTGCCAGCAGCTTAGATGGGACACCACAGACCTACGAGCAGTACTTC. Its protein is CASSLDGTPQTYEQYF.